This TCR beta chain was captured by sequencing in a study of T cells in Graves' hyperthyroidism and ophthalmopathy. Study-wide findings and caveats: The blood repertoire included most of the expanded thyroid clonotypes above 0.001.

This clonotype was detected ten times or more. Its target is unknown. It was uncontrolled infection, other autoimmune disease, pregnancy or lactation that excluded patients. The investigators amplified TCR beta CDR3 regions from RNA transcripts. A set of HTBI primers served as the primers for a first-round RT-PCR of the TCR CDR3. TCRdb reanalysed the multiplex PCR reads using MiXCR and keeps one entry per CDR3 protein. In the table there are approximately 430,000 distinct CDR3 sequences, 15% to 19% of which are singletons. The receptor's source is a woman aged 18-29 years with Graves' hyperthyroidism. Sequenced input: blood.

The CDR3 DNA reads as TGCGCCAGCAGCCCCCACCCCCGGGAACTGGCCGGGGAGCTGTTTTTT. It specifies CASSPHPRELAGELFF. The V gene is TRBV5-1, the J gene TRBJ2-2; maybe TRBD2 (5 bases). Germline V gives CDR1 SGHRS, CDR2 YFSETQ. The CDR3 spans 16 residues. The V end lost 4 bases, the J end lost 6 bases, and 19 bases lay between the germline ends.